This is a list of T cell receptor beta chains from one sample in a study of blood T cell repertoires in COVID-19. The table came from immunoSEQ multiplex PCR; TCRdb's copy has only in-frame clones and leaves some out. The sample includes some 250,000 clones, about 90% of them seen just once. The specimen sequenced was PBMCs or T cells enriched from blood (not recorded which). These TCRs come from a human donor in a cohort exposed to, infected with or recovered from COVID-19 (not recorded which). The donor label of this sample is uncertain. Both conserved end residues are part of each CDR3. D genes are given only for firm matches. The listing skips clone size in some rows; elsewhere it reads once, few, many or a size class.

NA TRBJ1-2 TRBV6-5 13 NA TGTGCCAGCAGTTACGGGCAGAACTATGGCTACACCTTC CASSYGQNYGYTF
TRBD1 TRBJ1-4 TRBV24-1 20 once TGTGCCACCAGTGACCAGGGACAGCCGCTCCAGTCGACAACTAATGAAAAACTGTTTTTT CATSDQGQPLQSTTNEKLFF
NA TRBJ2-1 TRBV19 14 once TGTGCCAGTAGTGTCGGAGGGGCAGGGAATGAGCAGTTCTTC CASSVGGAGNEQFF
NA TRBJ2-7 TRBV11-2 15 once TGTGCCAGCAGCCAGACAAGAACCAGCTCCTACGAGCAGTACTTC CASSQTRTSSYEQYF
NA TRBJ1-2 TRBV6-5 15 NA TGTGCCAGCAGTTACTCCCGCAGGCGCCTGGGTGGCTACACCTTC CASSYSRRRLGGYTF
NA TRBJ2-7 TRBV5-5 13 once TGTGCCAGCAGCCAGGGTCCCTACTACGAGCAGTACTTC CASSQGPYYEQYF
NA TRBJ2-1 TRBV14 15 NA TGTGCCAGAATCCCCAGGGTGAGCACCTACAATGAGCAGTTCTTC CARIPRVSTYNEQFF
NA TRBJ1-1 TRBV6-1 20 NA TGTGCCAGCAGTGAAGTCGGGTTGGGGGGGCCCCTAACCATGAACACTGAAGCTTTCTTT CASSEVGLGGPLTMNTEAFF
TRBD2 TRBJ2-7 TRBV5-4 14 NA TGTGCCAGCACTAGCGGGGGTCACCCGAGCGAGCAGTACTTC CASTSGGHPSEQYF
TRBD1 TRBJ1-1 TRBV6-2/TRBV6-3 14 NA TGTGCCAGCAGTTTGGACAGGGGGAGGACTGAAGCTTTCTTT CASSLDRGRTEAFF
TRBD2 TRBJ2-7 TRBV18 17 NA TGTGCCAGCTCTCCGGGACTAGCGGGGGGAACTTCCTACGAGCAGTACTTC CASSPGLAGGTSYEQYF
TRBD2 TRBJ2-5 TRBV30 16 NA TGTGCCTGGACGGGGACTTGGCGCGGGGGATCGGAGACCCAGTACTTC CAWTGTWRGGSETQYF
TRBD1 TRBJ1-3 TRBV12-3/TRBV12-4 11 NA TGTGCCAGCAGTACCGCGGGACAGGCCTCATTT CASSTAGQASF
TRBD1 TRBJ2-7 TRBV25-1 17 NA TGTGCCAGCAGTGTTTCATGGGGACAGGGGAAATCCTACGAGCAGTACTTC CASSVSWGQGKSYEQYF
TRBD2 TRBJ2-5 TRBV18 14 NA TGTGCCAGCTCACGGACTAGCGGGGGAGAGACCCAGTACTTC CASSRTSGGETQYF
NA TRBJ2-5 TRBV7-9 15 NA TGTGCCAGCAGCTCCCCTTTTGGAGTCCTCGAGACCCAGTACTTC CASSSPFGVLETQYF
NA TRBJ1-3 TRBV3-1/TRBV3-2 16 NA TGTGCCAGCAGCCCTCTTGAAGGGGCCGGTGGGAACACCATATATTTT CASSPLEGAGGNTIYF
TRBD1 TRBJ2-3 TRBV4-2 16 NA TGTGCCAGCAGCCACGCCGACAGGGGAGCCACAGATACGCAGTATTTT CASSHADRGATDTQYF
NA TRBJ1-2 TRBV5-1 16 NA TGCGCCAGCAGCTTGGGTCACACCGGGAGGAGCTATGGCTACACCTTC CASSLGHTGRSYGYTF
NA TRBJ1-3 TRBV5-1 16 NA TGCGCCAGCAGCGCGCCCCAGCGAACCTCTGGAAACACCATATATTTT CASSAPQRTSGNTIYF
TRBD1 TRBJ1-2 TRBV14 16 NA TGTGCCAGCAGCCAAGAAGTAGGGGGCGGAATTAATGGCTACACCTTC CASSQEVGGGINGYTF
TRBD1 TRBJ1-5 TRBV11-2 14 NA TGTGCCAGCAGCGGGACAGTGGGCAATCAGCCCCAGCATTTT CASSGTVGNQPQHF
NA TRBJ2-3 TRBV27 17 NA TGTGCCAGCAGTTATTCCGAGGGAGGTAAATCTGGCGATACGCAGTATTTT CASSYSEGGKSGDTQYF
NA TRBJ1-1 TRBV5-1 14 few TGCGCCAGCAGCTTGAGAGGGATGGACACTGAAGCTTTCTTT CASSLRGMDTEAFF
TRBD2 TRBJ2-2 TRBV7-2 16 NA TGTGCCAGCAGCCCCCCTAGCGGGGGAGGTACCGGGGAGCTGTTTTTT CASSPPSGGGTGELFF